This passage covers 30 T cell receptor beta chains from one sample sequenced in a study of T cell responses to AZD1222 COVID-19 vaccine. Assay: immunoSEQ multiplex PCR; the TCRdb copy retains only in-frame clones and omits some. The sample has more than 140,000 clones, approximately 89% seen once; the top ten hold under 3.5%. The sample here was peripheral blood, taken on day 0 of MenACWY control vaccination. The receptors here all came from an adult in good health.

The CDR3 loop is CASSRTGDDSPLHF. In nucleotides, the CDR3 is TGTGCCAGCAGCCGTACAGGGGACGATTCACCCCTCCACTTT. V and J are TRBV27 and TRBJ1-6; TRBD1 aligns across 7 bases. This CDR3 has 14 amino acids. V trimming: 6 bases; J trimming: 8 bases; junction bases outside the gene matches: 7. Germline lookup yields CDR1 MNHEY and CDR2 SMNVEV (reference sequence).

The V gene is TRBV10-3, the J gene TRBJ1-1; possibly TRBD1 for D (5 bases). Trimming cost V 8 bases and J 0 bases, with 10 bases left between them. CDR1 is ENHRY and CDR2 is SYGVKD in the germline V gene. The CDR3 totals 13 residues. The CDR3 spells CAIQQDLNTEAFF. In DNA, the CDR3 is TGTGCCATCCAACAGGACTTGAACACTGAAGCTTTCTTT.

CDR3 in amino acids: CASSIGQLGNTEAFF. The CDR3 nucleotides read TGTGCCAGTAGTATCGGGCAGCTTGGAAACACTGAAGCTTTCTTT. This chain joins TRBV19 and TRBJ1-1; D gene uncertain. The length of the CDR3 is 15 residues. In germline, CDR1 is LNHDA, CDR2 SQIVND (reference sequence). Trimming removed 3 bases from V and 2 bases from J, with 13 bases in between.

The V gene is TRBV6-2 or TRBV6-3, the J gene TRBJ2-2, with a weak D call TRBD1 (5 bases). This CDR3 is built from 16 residues. Germline loops: CDR1 MNHEY, CDR2 SVGEGT. Trimming stripped 5 bases from V and 7 bases from J, with 20 bases between. CDR3 sequence reads: CASSPSPVRVSGELFF. CDR3 sequence (DNA): TGTGCCAGCAGTCCCTCCCCGGTCAGGGTGAGCGGGGAGCTGTTTTTT.

This clone was observed a single time. This chain links TRBV2 with TRBJ1-3; the D is unclear. Germline lookup yields CDR1 SNHLY and CDR2 FYNNEI. The V end was cut by 4 bases, the J end by 0 bases, with 10 bases between. This CDR3 region has 15 residues. The CDR3 nucleotides are TGTGCCAGCAGTGCAGATGGGAGCTCTGGAAACACCATATATTTT. This codes for CASSADGSSGNTIYF.

This chain joins TRBV7-2 and TRBJ2-7, with TRBD2 as a possible D gene (5 bases). V lost 1 base to trimming and J lost 2 bases, with 9 bases between them. CDR1 and CDR2 from the germline V gene are SGHTA and FQGNSA. The CDR3 has 14 amino acids. The DNA of the CDR3 is TGTGCCAGCAGCTTAGACCCGGGGACCTACGAGCAGTACTTC. This encodes CASSLDPGTYEQYF.

The V gene is TRBV11-2, the J gene TRBJ2-7; D gene unclear. The CDR3 sequence is 15 residues long. Trimming took 5 bases from V and 3 from J, leaving 17 bases between them. The germline V gene encodes CDR1 SGHAT and CDR2 FQNNGV. The CDR3 region has the DNA TGTGCCAGCAGCCTCGGTTCGGCGTCGTACTACGAGCAGTACTTC. Its translation is CASSLGSASYYEQYF. The full variable domain, with the rest looked up from reference TRBV11-2 and TRBJ2-7, is EAGVAQSPRYKIIEKRQSVAFWCNPISGHATLYWYQQILGQGPKLLIQFQNNGVVDDSQLPKDRFSAERLKGVDSTLKIQPAKLEDSAVYLCASSLGSASYYEQYFGPGTRLTVT.

The genes are TRBV19 and TRBJ2-7, with D unresolved. Trimming shortened V by 3 bases and J by 3 bases, and 9 bases separated the two germline ends. This CDR3 region has 13 residues. CDR1 is LNHDA, CDR2 SQIVND, per germline (reference sequence). As DNA, the CDR3 is TGTGCCAGTAGTATTTTGCCAGGCTACGAGCAGTACTTC. Protein product: CASSILPGYEQYF.

This clone has just one count. The V and J genes are TRBV4-2 and TRBJ2-5, with 16 bases matching TRBD2. CDR1 and CDR2 (germline): LGHNA, YNFKEQ. CDR3 length: 17 amino acids. V dropped 1 base and J dropped 2; count of bases not matched to a gene: 1. The CDR3 here is CASSQAGLAGGQETQYF. CDR3 sequence (DNA): TGTGCCAGCAGCCAAGCGGGACTAGCGGGGGGGCAAGAGACCCAGTACTTC.

V and J are TRBV11-2 and TRBJ2-3, with D uncertain. CDR1 SGHAT and CDR2 FQNNGV come from the germline V gene. The CDR3 has 16 residues. Between the trimmed V and J ends, which lost 3 bases and 5 bases, there was a span of 18 bases. The CDR3 protein is CASSFHRSSRGDTQYF. CDR3 nucleotide sequence: TGTGCCAGCAGCTTCCATCGATCCTCCCGAGGAGATACGCAGTATTTT. Together with reference TRBV11-2 and TRBJ2-3, the CDR3 gives the full variable domain: EAGVAQSPRYKIIEKRQSVAFWCNPISGHATLYWYQQILGQGPKLLIQFQNNGVVDDSQLPKDRFSAERLKGVDSTLKIQPAKLEDSAVYLCASSFHRSSRGDTQYFGPGTRLTVL.

The chain carries TRBV27 and TRBJ1-1; 10 positions match TRBD1. Germline trimming cut 8 bases from V and 7 bases from J; bases unmatched to any gene: 13. The CDR3 covers 15 residues. CDR1 and CDR2 from the germline V gene are MNHEY and SMNVEV (reference sequence). CDR3 DNA sequence: TGTGCCAGCCTCCGGACAGGGGGGGCGCAGGGTGAAGCTTTCTTT. Translation: CASLRTGGAQGEAFF.

This chain joins TRBV29-1 and TRBJ2-7, with TRBD2 as a possible D gene (5 bases). CDR1 and CDR2 from the germline V gene are SQVTM and ANQGSEA. The CDR3 consists of 13 residues. Trimming stripped 7 bases from V and 7 bases from J, with 20 bases between. Here the CDR3 reads CSARERASREQYF. In DNA form, the CDR3 reads TGCAGCGCTAGGGAGAGGGCGTCTCGAGAGCAGTACTTC.

J is TRBJ1-2 and V is TRBV15; 10 bases fit TRBD1. V gave up 3 bases and J gave up 0 bases; unmatched junction bases: 7. The CDR3 length is 17 residues. Germline assignment: CDR1 LNHNV and CDR2 YYDKDF (reference sequence). The CDR3: CATSRRGQGIPNYGYTF. CDR3 coding DNA: TGTGCCACCAGCAGGAGGGGACAGGGGATCCCTAACTATGGCTACACCTTC.

The chain combines TRBV30 with TRBJ2-5, with 7 bases that match TRBD1. The trim removed 2 bases at V and 4 bases at J, leaving 4 bases unmatched. The V gene's germline CDR1 is GTSNPN and CDR2 SVGIG (reference sequence). The CDR3 extends over 13 amino acids. The CDR3 DNA reads as TGTGCCTGGAGTCTCCACAGGGGAGAGACCCAGTACTTC. Translating gives CAWSLHRGETQYF. Full variable domain (rest looked up from reference TRBV30 and TRBJ2-5): SQTIHQWPATLVQPVGSPLSLECTVEGTSNPNLYWYRQAAGRGLQLLFYSVGIGQISSEVPQNLSASRPQDRQFILSSKKLLLSDSGFYLCAWSLHRGETQYFGPGTRLLVL.

This chain uses TRBV19 with TRBJ2-1; D call uncertain. This CDR3 contains 13 residues. Germline CDR1 and CDR2: LNHDA and SQIVND (reference sequence). The germline V and J ends were trimmed by 10 bases and 3 bases, with 13 bases remaining between them. CDR3 loop: CATLAPFYNEQFF. The CDR3 region has the DNA TGTGCCACCTTAGCTCCGTTCTACAATGAGCAGTTCTTC. The whole variable domain, filled in from reference TRBV19 and TRBJ2-1, reads DGGITQSPKYLFRKEGQNVTLSCEQNLNHDAMYWYRQDPGQGLRLIYYSQIVNDFQKGDIAEGYSVSREKKESFPLTVTSAQKNPTAFYLCATLAPFYNEQFFGPGTRLTVL.

CDR3 sequence: CASTTGTYEQYF. In DNA, the CDR3 is TGTGCCAGCACGACAGGAACCTACGAGCAGTACTTC. This chain uses TRBV7-9 with TRBJ2-7, with D tentatively TRBD1 (6 bases). V lost 7 bases, J lost 2 bases, and 9 bases lay in between. Germline V CDR1 and CDR2: SEHNR, FQNEAQ (reference sequence). The CDR3 length is 12 residues.

This clone was counted once. The V and J genes are TRBV30 and TRBJ1-1, with D hard to call. V lost 2 bases and J 1 base, leaving 5 bases between the germline ends. The CDR3 extends over 12 amino acids. Germline values: CDR1 GTSNPN, CDR2 SVGIG (reference sequence). CDR3 DNA sequence: TGTGCCTGGAGTTTGGGGAACACTGAAGCTTTCTTT. Its protein is CAWSLGNTEAFF. The complete variable domain, with remaining parts taken from reference TRBV30 and TRBJ1-1, reads SQTIHQWPATLVQPVGSPLSLECTVEGTSNPNLYWYRQAAGRGLQLLFYSVGIGQISSEVPQNLSASRPQDRQFILSSKKLLLSDSGFYLCAWSLGNTEAFFGQGTRLTVV.

The chain carries TRBV14 and TRBJ2-5; 8 bases are a match to TRBD1. The CDR3 covers 15 residues. Germline V gene data show CDR1 as SGHDN and CDR2 as FVKESK. Trimming at V came to 4 bases and at J to 4 bases, leaving 8 bases not matched to a gene. The CDR3: CASSLTTGERETQYF. In DNA, the CDR3 is TGTGCCAGCAGCCTTACGACAGGGGAAAGAGAGACCCAGTACTTC.

This chain links TRBV10-3 with TRBJ2-1; a possible D gene is TRBD1 (5 bases). The CDR3 length is 12 residues. The V gene's germline CDR1 is ENHRY and CDR2 SYGVKD. Trimming took 5 bases from V and 5 from J, leaving 7 bases between them. CDR3 loop: CAISRQNNEQFF. The CDR3 DNA reads TGTGCCATCAGTAGACAGAACAATGAGCAGTTCTTC.

V is TRBV28 and J is TRBJ1-1; D gene ambiguous. Trimming stripped 5 bases from V and 1 base from J, with 14 bases between. CDR3 length equals 15 residues. The germline V gene encodes CDR1 MDHEN and CDR2 SYDVKM. The CDR3 DNA sequence: TGTGCCAGCAGTCCCCGGGCAGTTTGGAACACTGAAGCTTTCTTT. This sequence encodes CASSPRAVWNTEAFF.

This chain uses TRBV20-1 with TRBJ2-5; D not certain. Germline V gene data show CDR1 as DFQATT and CDR2 as SNEGSKA (reference sequence). This CDR3 comprises 15 residues. V was pared by 3 bases and J by 5 bases, with 19 bases between. The CDR3 reads CSASLTGGFGETQYF. DNA for the CDR3: TGCAGTGCTAGTCTGACCGGCGGATTCGGGGAGACCCAGTACTTC.

This chain links TRBV19 with TRBJ1-5, with D tentatively TRBD1 (5 bases). The germline gives CDR1 LNHDA, CDR2 SQIVND (reference sequence). The CDR3 consists of 17 residues. Trimming shortened V by 1 base and J by 0 bases, and 13 bases separated the two germline ends. The DNA for the CDR3 is TGTGCCAGTAGTATAGCTAGGGACGGTGATAGCAATCAGCCCCAGCATTTT. Residues: CASSIARDGDSNQPQHF.

The chain employs TRBV9 and TRBJ1-3; D uncertain. There are 12 residues in the CDR3. V was shortened by 3 bases and J by 4 bases, with 5 bases between the two germline ends. Germline-derived CDR1 and CDR2 are SGDLS and YYNGEE. CDR3 sequence reads: CASSASGNTIYF. CDR3 nucleotides: TGTGCCAGCAGCGCGTCCGGAAACACCATATATTTT.

The chain is built from TRBV6-5 and TRBJ1-2, with D perhaps matching TRBD1 (5 bases). The CDR3 is 11 residues long. Germline V lookup: CDR1 MNHEY, CDR2 SVGAGI. Trimming took off 4 bases at V and 8 bases at J, with 8 bases between the two ends. The CDR3 spells CASSLGDGYTF. The CDR3 region has the DNA TGTGCCAGCAGTTTGGGGGACGGCTACACCTTC.

This rearrangement joins TRBV19 to TRBJ2-6; D is ambiguous. Germline CDR1 reads LNHDA; CDR2 reads SQIVND (reference sequence). The ends were cut back, 6 bases at V and 3 bases at J, with 15 bases in the middle. This CDR3 is 16 amino acids long. CDR3 in amino acids: CASRTMPLVGANVLTF. DNA for the CDR3: TGTGCCAGTAGAACTATGCCCCTTGTTGGGGCCAACGTCCTGACTTTC.

Worth noting for this clone: Other DNA sequences from this sample encode an identical CDR3 as well. The chain couples TRBV5-1 to TRBJ1-2; TRBD1 is a possible D gene (6 bases). Germline CDR1 and CDR2: SGHRS and YFSETQ. CDR3 length equals 14 residues. Between the trimmed V and J ends, which lost 3 bases and 0 bases, there was a span of 9 bases. As DNA, the CDR3 is TGCGCCAGCAGCTCACAGGGTTCTAACTATGGCTACACCTTC. Translation gives CASSSQGSNYGYTF. Full variable domain (missing parts from reference TRBV5-1 and TRBJ1-2): KAGVTQTPRYLIKTRGQQVTLSCSPISGHRSVSWYQQTPGQGLQFLFEYFSETQRNKGNFPGRFSGRQFSNSRSEMNVSTLELGDSALYLCASSSQGSNYGYTFGSGTRLTVV.

The chain links TRBV7-3 to TRBJ2-1; D ambiguous. The V end was cut by 5 bases, the J end by 6 bases, with 8 bases between. Germline CDR1 is SGHTA and CDR2 is FQGTGA. The CDR3 totals 12 residues. The CDR3 sequence: CASSQPGNEQFF. In DNA form, the CDR3 reads TGTGCCAGCAGCCAACCGGGCAATGAGCAGTTCTTC.

The chain joins TRBV12-3 or TRBV12-4 to TRBJ1-2; no clear D. CDR3 size: 13 residues. Trimming took 1 base from V and 6 from J, leaving 9 bases between them. The CDR3 coding sequence is TGTGCCAGCAGTTTAGGCAGAGGCCATGGCTACACCTTC. It translates to CASSLGRGHGYTF.

The chain couples TRBV5-1 to TRBJ2-3, with a tentative D call TRBD1 (5 bases). Germline CDR1 SGHRS, CDR2 YFSETQ. CDR3 length equals 13 residues. V was clipped by 7 bases and J by 6 bases, with 15 bases between them. The CDR3 loop reads CASGSGASDTQYF. As DNA, the CDR3 is TGCGCCAGCGGGTCTGGGGCTTCCGATACGCAGTATTTT.

The chain joins TRBV4-3 to TRBJ1-1; TRBD1 agrees at 7 bases. Germline-derived CDR1 and CDR2 are LGHNA and YSLEER. V lost 4 bases to trimming and J lost 4 bases; unmatched junction nucleotides: 3. The CDR3 covers 13 residues. The CDR3 loop reads CASSPDRVTEAFF. CDR3 in DNA: TGCGCCAGCAGCCCAGACAGGGTCACTGAAGCTTTCTTT.